These 20 T cell receptor beta chains were sequenced from one sample in a study of blood T cell repertoires in COVID-19. Some clones are missing from TCRdb's copy, which holds only in-frame ones; the method was immunoSEQ multiplex PCR. This sample has some 90,000 clones; about 84% occur once, and the top ten carry about 4%. Sequences were obtained from peripheral blood. Source of these receptors: a man between 60 and 75 years old with acute or convalescent COVID-19.

The rearrangement joins TRBV7-2 to TRBJ1-6, with TRBD1 matching over 7 bases. The CDR3 length is 15 residues. Trimming removed 4 bases from V and 10 bases from J; junction bases left unmatched: 10. Germline V lookup: CDR1 SGHTA, CDR2 FQGNSA. Here the CDR3 DNA reads TGTGCCAGCAGCTCCGTGGGGACAGTTGGATCACCCCTCCACTTT. Its translation is CASSSVGTVGSPLHF. The whole variable domain, remainder taken from reference TRBV7-2 and TRBJ1-6, is GAGVSQSPSNKVTEKGKDVELRCDPISGHTALYWYRQSLGQGLEFLIYFQGNSAPDKSGLPSDRFSAERTGGSVSTLTIQRTQQEDSAVYLCASSSVGTVGSPLHFGNGTRLTVT.

The chain couples TRBV11-3 to TRBJ2-7; 12 bases are a match to TRBD2. J gave up 4 bases and V 6 bases, and 4 bases lay outside the gene matches. Germline CDR1 SGHNT, CDR2 YENEEA. This CDR3 is 14 amino acids long. CDR3 protein: CASSLAGGPYEQYF. Written as DNA, the CDR3 is TGTGCCAGCAGTCTAGCGGGGGGGCCATACGAGCAGTACTTC.

The J gene is TRBJ2-5, the V gene TRBV18, with 7 bases lining up with TRBD1. The CDR3 extends over 17 amino acids. The V and J ends lost 0 bases and 4 bases, in that order; junction bases with no gene match: 11. Germline V gives CDR1 KGHSH, CDR2 LQKENI. Here the CDR3 DNA reads TGTGCCAGCTCACCACCAAAGGTGACAGGGAAGGGAGAGACCCAGTACTTC. Protein sequence: CASSPPKVTGKGETQYF.

A few counts support this clone. V and J are TRBV7-9 and TRBJ2-2, with TRBD1 as a possible D gene (6 bases). V lost 4 bases and J 5 bases, leaving 11 bases between the germline ends. Germline V lookup: CDR1 SEHNR, CDR2 FQNEAQ (reference sequence). This CDR3 contains 14 residues. The CDR3 protein is CASSSTGKTGELFF. CDR3 coding DNA: TGTGCCAGCAGCTCTACAGGGAAAACCGGGGAGCTGTTTTTT.

The chain links TRBV2 to TRBJ1-5; 7 bases align to TRBD1. The CDR3 loop spans 17 amino acids. CDR1 and CDR2 from the germline V gene are SNHLY and FYNNEI. Trimming cost V 0 bases and J 2 bases; bases outside gene matches: 7. CDR3 nucleotide sequence: TGTGCCAGCAGTGAAGCAGGCGCAGGGGGAGGCAATCAGCCCCAGCATTTT. It encodes CASSEAGAGGGNQPQHF. Together with reference TRBV2 and TRBJ1-5, the CDR3 gives the full variable domain: EPEVTQTPSHQVTQMGQEVILRCVPISNHLYFYWYRQILGQKVEFLVSFYNNEISEKSEIFDDQFSVERPDGSNFTLKIRSTKLEDSAMYFCASSEAGAGGGNQPQHFGDGTRLSIL.

This chain uses TRBV18 with TRBJ2-7; 9 bases fit TRBD1. The trim removed 4 bases at V and 2 bases at J, leaving 6 bases unmatched. The CDR3 totals 15 residues. The germline gives CDR1 KGHSH, CDR2 LQKENI. The DNA of the CDR3 is TGTGCCAGCTCACTCCGGGACAGGGAACCCTACGAGCAGTACTTC. This sequence encodes CASSLRDREPYEQYF.

The rearrangement links TRBV4-3 to TRBJ2-3; D is possibly TRBD1 (5 bases). CDR3 length: 14 amino acids. The V and J ends lost 4 bases and 1 base respectively, with 9 bases between them. CDR1 and CDR2 (germline): LGHNA, YSLEER. This CDR3 reads CASSLSQGTDTQYF. Here the CDR3 DNA reads TGCGCCAGCAGCCTCTCACAGGGCACAGATACGCAGTATTTT.

This chain connects TRBV18 to TRBJ2-1; TRBD1 aligns across 7 bases. Germline loops: CDR1 KGHSH, CDR2 LQKENI. CDR3 length: 13 amino acids. With V trimmed by 3 bases and J by 4 bases, 0 bases remained unmatched. Here the CDR3 reads CASSPGQYNEQFF. CDR3 nucleotide sequence: TGTGCCAGCTCACCGGGACAGTACAATGAGCAGTTCTTC.

The chain uses TRBV5-5 and TRBJ2-7; 7 nucleotides line up with TRBD1. Germline lookup yields CDR1 SGHKS and CDR2 YYEKEE (reference sequence). The CDR3 length is 13 residues. Unmatched junction bases numbered 3, after V lost 0 bases and J lost 6 bases. In nucleotides, the CDR3 is TGTGCCAGCAGCTTGGCGACAGGGCGCGAGCAGTACTTC. Its translation: CASSLATGREQYF.

The chain uses TRBV27 and TRBJ2-7; 7 bases map to TRBD1. This CDR3 spans 14 amino acids. After removal of 4 bases from V and 1 base from J, the junction contained 4 bases not matched to a gene. The germline V gene has CDR1 MNHEY and CDR2 SMNVEV (reference sequence). CDR3 nucleotides: TGTGCCAGCAGTTCAAGGGGGCCTTCCTACGAGCAGTACTTC. This sequence encodes CASSSRGPSYEQYF.

This clone was observed a handful of times. DNA of the CDR3: TGTGCCAGCAGCTTTCTCTCAGGGGCGAACACCGGGGAGCTGTTTTTT. Translation: CASSFLSGANTGELFF. The genes are TRBV11-2 and TRBJ2-2, with D possibly being TRBD1 (6 bases). Per the germline V gene, CDR1 is SGHAT and CDR2 is FQNNGV. V was cut by 3 bases and J by 0 bases, with 11 bases left in between. This CDR3 has 16 residues.

This chain connects TRBV19 to TRBJ2-3; a weak D match, TRBD1 (6 bases). V was shortened by 1 base and J by 2 bases, with 10 bases between the two germline ends. Germline-derived CDR1 and CDR2 are LNHDA and SQIVND (reference sequence). The length of the CDR3 is 15 residues. The CDR3 DNA reads TGTGCCAGTAGTATAGCGGACAGACTCACAGATACGCAGTATTTT. Protein: CASSIADRLTDTQYF.

This chain joins TRBV7-9 and TRBJ2-7; D unclear. There are 12 residues in the CDR3. Trimming left V 2 bases short and J 2 bases short, with 4 bases between. The germline V gene has CDR1 SEHNR and CDR2 FQNEAQ (reference sequence). Here the CDR3 reads CASSLSAYEQYF. CDR3 DNA sequence: TGTGCCAGCAGCTTATCGGCCTACGAGCAGTACTTC.

The chain uses TRBV5-4 and TRBJ2-3; D is ambiguous. The CDR3 has 17 residues. The V and J ends lost 4 bases and 0 bases respectively, with 18 bases between them. Germline CDR1 SGHNT, CDR2 YYREEE (reference sequence). The CDR3 loop is CASSLPHKFPSTDTQYF. CDR3 nucleotide sequence: TGTGCCAGCAGCCTCCCCCACAAATTCCCTAGCACAGATACGCAGTATTTT.

This chain uses TRBV10-3 with TRBJ2-1; 10 bases are a match to TRBD2. Germline V gives CDR1 ENHRY, CDR2 SYGVKD. The CDR3 contains 16 residues. The ends lost 0 bases at V and 10 bases at J; junction bases unmatched: 9. The CDR3 here is CAISESGAGGPGEQFF. In nucleotides, the CDR3 is TGTGCCATCAGTGAGTCGGGAGCGGGAGGGCCAGGGGAGCAGTTCTTC.

The DNA for the CDR3 is TGTGCCAGCAGCCAAGACCCCAGAAAGACAGGTTTCTTATCACCCCTCCACTTT. It encodes CASSQDPRKTGFLSPLHF. The V gene is TRBV14, the J gene TRBJ1-6, with D perhaps TRBD1 (6 bases). The CDR3 loop spans 18 amino acids. V lost 0 bases and J 10 bases, leaving 22 bases between the germline ends. Looked up from germline, CDR1 is SGHDN and CDR2 is FVKESK.

The chain couples TRBV10-2 to TRBJ1-2; 7 bases line up with TRBD1. This CDR3 is built from 13 residues. V gave up 4 bases and J gave up 3 bases; unmatched junction bases: 2. The germline gives CDR1 WSHSY, CDR2 SAAADI. The CDR3 DNA reads as TGCGCCAGCAGTGCCGGGACAGACTATGGCTACACCTTC. It is translated as CASSAGTDYGYTF.

The chain couples TRBV4-2 to TRBJ2-7, with TRBD1 identical over 10 bases. Germline V gene data show CDR1 as LGHNA and CDR2 as YNFKEQ. The junction had 5 bases not matched to a gene; V was cut back by 4 bases and J by 2 bases. The CDR3 covers 15 residues. In DNA form, the CDR3 reads TGTGCCAGCAGCCGAGGGACAGGGGAACCCTACGAGCAGTACTTC. Protein: CASSRGTGEPYEQYF.

This clone was seen more than once but under ten times. The genes are TRBV19 and TRBJ1-5, with 8 positions matching TRBD1. Germline loops: CDR1 LNHDA, CDR2 SQIVND (reference sequence). The CDR3 loop spans 18 amino acids. The J segment lost 1 base and the V segment lost 7 bases, leaving 15 bases of the junction unmatched. For the CDR3, the DNA is TGTGCCAGTAATCAATGGGGACAGGAGGATTTAAGCAATCAGCCCCAGCATTTT. This gives the protein CASNQWGQEDLSNQPQHF.

The chain couples TRBV6-2 or TRBV6-3 to TRBJ2-6, with TRBD1 as a possible D gene (6 bases). In germline, CDR1 is MNHEY, CDR2 SVGEGT. Between the trimmed V and J ends, which lost 6 bases and 0 bases, there was a span of 9 bases. This CDR3 region has 15 residues. Here the CDR3 reads CASSPQGSGANVLTF. The CDR3 DNA is TGTGCCAGCAGCCCACAGGGCTCTGGGGCCAACGTCCTGACTTTC.